The next 21 T cell receptor beta chains were all read from a single sample in a study of CD8+ T cells in alopecia areata. Once RNA had been extracted, it was reverse transcribed into cDNA to act as the sequencing template. Assay: immunoSEQ multiplex PCR; the TCRdb copy retains only in-frame clones and omits some. This sample has a few hundred thousand clones, with under 60% found just once. Treatment meaning: oral pan-JAK inhibitor, 5-10 mg twice daily. The sequencing used CD4+ T cells sorted from blood, collected at week 4, from a patient treated with tofacitinib. Every receptor here comes from a human donor with alopecia areata.

A word on this clone: At one end the junction does not follow the germline gene, possibly because of a read error. The chain combines TRBV5-1 with TRBJ1-4; D is possibly TRBD1 (6 bases). Germline CDR1 is SGHRS and CDR2 is YFSETQ. CDR3 length equals 9 residues. The CDR3: CAILDSKVF. The CDR3 nucleotides read TGCGCCATTCTGGACAGTAAGGTGTTT.

The chain recombines TRBV20-1 with TRBJ1-1; the D is unclear. The germline V and J ends were trimmed by 6 bases and 10 bases, with 15 bases remaining between them. Germline CDR1 DFQATT, CDR2 SNEGSKA (reference sequence). CDR3 size: 11 residues. The CDR3 here is CSARAGSGAFF. The CDR3 nucleotides are TGCAGTGCCCGGGCGGGGTCGGGAGCTTTCTTT.

V and J are TRBV4-1 and TRBJ2-3; 7 bases match TRBD2. V lost 4 bases to trimming and J lost 0 bases; unmatched junction nucleotides: 7. Germline-derived CDR1 and CDR2 are MGHRA and YSYEKL. This CDR3 contains 16 residues. CDR3 sequence reads: CASSLIAGLSTDTQYF. CDR3 DNA: TGCGCCAGCAGCCTAATAGCGGGCCTAAGCACAGATACGCAGTATTTT.

This clone occurred a few times. The chain uses TRBV9 and TRBJ2-4, with no clear D. Germline CDR1 SGDLS, CDR2 YYNGEE. This CDR3 is built from 15 residues. The V end was cut by 0 bases, the J end by 2 bases, with 9 bases between. CDR3 sequence reads: CASSVESNTKNIQYF. CDR3 DNA sequence: TGTGCCAGCAGCGTAGAGAGCAATACCAAAAACATTCAGTACTTC.

This chain links TRBV29-1 with TRBJ2-1; 14 nucleotides match TRBD2. CDR3 size: 14 residues. V was pared by 7 bases and J by 7 bases, with 6 bases of the junction left unmatched. Germline CDR1 reads SQVTM; CDR2 reads ANQGSEA. This chain's CDR3 is CSARLAGGPNEQFF. CDR3 nucleotides: TGCAGCGCCCGACTAGCGGGGGGGCCAAATGAGCAGTTCTTC.

This clone has only one observation. The chain couples TRBV29-1 to TRBJ2-7; unclear D gene. V lost 3 bases and J 7 bases, leaving 10 bases between the germline ends. CDR3 length: 11 residues. From germline, CDR1 is SQVTM and CDR2 ANQGSEA. The DNA for the CDR3 is TGCAGCGTTGATCTGGTAGGGGAGCAGTACTTC. Translation gives CSVDLVGEQYF.

The rearrangement joins TRBV5-6 to TRBJ1-4; D perhaps matches TRBD1 (5 bases). Germline-derived CDR1 and CDR2 are SGHDT and YYEEEE. Trimming took off 0 bases at V and 10 bases at J, with 16 bases between the two ends. The CDR3 length is 15 residues. Here the CDR3 DNA reads TGTGCCAGCAGCTTGGCGATCCGGGACGAAGGAAAACTGTTTTTT. It specifies CASSLAIRDEGKLFF.

This chain joins TRBV2 and TRBJ1-6; D is possibly TRBD1 (5 bases). V was pared by 9 bases and J by 9 bases, with 9 bases between. Germline CDR1 reads SNHLY; CDR2 reads FYNNEI. The CDR3 spans 11 residues. The CDR3 DNA reads as TGTGCCAGTTCAGGGAGTTCACCCCTCCACTTT. Its protein is CASSGSSPLHF.

V is TRBV12-5 and J is TRBJ1-2; weak D call: TRBD1 (5 bases). Between the trimmed V and J ends, which lost 8 bases and 7 bases, there was a span of 14 bases. This CDR3 has 12 residues. Germline-derived CDR1 and CDR2 are LGHNT and FRNRAP. The CDR3 loop reads CASSYGATGYTF. Written as DNA, the CDR3 is TGTGCTAGTAGTTACGGGGCTACTGGCTACACCTTC. Filled out from reference TRBV12-5 and TRBJ1-2, the complete variable domain reads DARVTQTPRHKVTEMGQEVTMRCQPILGHNTVFWYRQTMMQGLELLAYFRNRAPLDDSGMPKDRFSAEMPDATLATLKIQPSEPRDSAVYFCASSYGATGYTFGSGTRLTVV.

This clone has only a few counts. The V gene is TRBV29-1, the J gene TRBJ2-5; 9 bases are shared with TRBD1. The trim removed 4 bases at V and 5 bases at J, leaving 14 bases unmatched. There are 16 residues in the CDR3. Germline V gives CDR1 SQVTM, CDR2 ANQGSEA. Written as DNA, the CDR3 is TGCAGCGTTGGCGGACAGGGGCCCCCTCGTTGGGAGACCCAGTACTTC. Amino acid sequence: CSVGGQGPPRWETQYF.

The rearrangement uses TRBV30 and TRBJ2-1, with D perhaps TRBD1 or TRBD2 (6 bases each). The V end lost 2 bases, the J end lost 6 bases, and 29 bases lay between the germline ends. CDR3 length equals 19 residues. CDR1 is GTSNPN and CDR2 is SVGIG in the germline V gene (reference sequence). Written as DNA, the CDR3 is TGTGCCTGGAGTACCCACGTGGGGGGCGTGGTAGAGACAATCAATGAGCAGTTCTTC. Translating it yields CAWSTHVGGVVETINEQFF.

This clone has just a few counts. The J gene is TRBJ1-1, the V gene TRBV14; no firm D call. This CDR3 is 15 amino acids long. The V end lost 0 bases, the J end lost 1 base, and 9 bases lay between the germline ends. Germline CDR1 is SGHDN and CDR2 is FVKESK. The CDR3: CASSQDTTRNTEAFF. DNA for the CDR3: TGTGCCAGCAGCCAAGATACCACCCGGAACACTGAAGCTTTCTTT.

This clone was observed a handful of times. The chain uses TRBV14 and TRBJ2-3; tentatively, D is TRBD2 (5 bases). Per the germline V gene, CDR1 is SGHDN and CDR2 is FVKESK. V was trimmed by 3 bases and J by 3 bases, leaving 10 bases between them. This CDR3 contains 14 residues. The CDR3 DNA follows: TGTGCCAGCAGCCAGAGGGAGTTGACAGATACGCAGTATTTT. It encodes CASSQRELTDTQYF.

The chain is built from TRBV7-7 and TRBJ2-1; the D gene could be TRBD1 or TRBD2 (5 bases each). CDR1 and CDR2 from the germline V gene are SSHAT and FNYEAQ (reference sequence). This CDR3 is 16 amino acids long. V dropped 1 base and J dropped 0 bases, with 10 bases sitting between them. CDR3 nucleotide sequence: TGTGCCAGCAGCTTAGAAGCGAGGGGCTCCTACAATGAGCAGTTCTTC. This sequence encodes CASSLEARGSYNEQFF.

In its sample, this clone was seen a few times. The rearrangement joins TRBV6-5 to TRBJ1-5; no definite D call. The CDR3 covers 13 residues. Trimming pared 2 bases from V and 5 bases from J, leaving 7 bases between. Per the germline V gene, CDR1 is MNHEY and CDR2 is SVGAGI. Here the CDR3 reads CASSYDGYQPQHF. The CDR3, as DNA: TGTGCCAGCAGTTACGACGGATATCAGCCCCAGCATTTT.

The chain is built from TRBV29-1 and TRBJ2-5, with TRBD1 matching 7 bases. The trim removed 4 bases at V and 1 base at J, leaving 3 bases unmatched. Per the germline V gene, CDR1 is SQVTM and CDR2 is ANQGSEA. This CDR3 has 13 residues. This CDR3 is CSVVHRGQETQYF. The CDR3 coding sequence is TGCAGCGTTGTTCACAGGGGCCAAGAGACCCAGTACTTC.

This clone was seen at least ten times. V and J are TRBV5-6 and TRBJ1-1; no definite D call. CDR1 and CDR2 (germline): SGHDT, YYEEEE. The CDR3 loop spans 15 amino acids. V was trimmed by 1 base and J by 4 bases, leaving 14 bases between them. CDR3 sequence (DNA): TGTGCCAGCAGCTTGCTTGGGCCCGGCGGCACTGAAGCTTTCTTT. Translated, it gives CASSLLGPGGTEAFF.

This rearrangement joins TRBV29-1 to TRBJ1-2, with no clear D. Trimming took 5 bases from V and 6 from J, leaving 22 bases between them. The CDR3 is made up of 15 amino acids. The germline V gene has CDR1 SQVTM and CDR2 ANQGSEA. The chain's CDR3 is CSVYHSGVPADGYTF. CDR3 in DNA: TGCAGCGTTTACCATAGTGGGGTTCCGGCGGATGGCTACACCTTC.

The genes are TRBV6-6 and TRBJ2-5; the match to TRBD1 covers 7 bases. The germline V gene has CDR1 MNHNY and CDR2 SVGAGI (reference sequence). The CDR3 has 13 residues. V was pared by 5 bases and J by 4 bases, with 4 bases of the junction left unmatched. CDR3 bases: TGTGCCAGCAGTCGACAGGGTCTAGAGACCCAGTACTTC. Amino acids: CASSRQGLETQYF.

V is TRBV27 and J is TRBJ1-5, with 7 bases fitting TRBD1. The germline gives CDR1 MNHEY, CDR2 SMNVEV (reference sequence). The CDR3 contains 15 residues. The trim removed 8 bases at V and 1 base at J, leaving 8 bases unmatched. The CDR3 here is CASSVRGRSNQPQHF. The CDR3 region has the DNA TGTGCCAGCTCGGTGAGGGGGCGAAGCAATCAGCCCCAGCATTTT.

As for this clone: Mismatch with germline at one junction end may stem from a read error. The gene calls are TRBV25-1 and TRBJ1-1; a possible D gene is TRBD1 (6 bases). Per germline, CDR1 MGHDK and CDR2 SYGVNS. This CDR3 contains 14 residues. The CDR3, as DNA: TGTGCCAGCAGTGAATACGGACAGCGGACTGAAGCGTTCTTT. It yields the protein CASSEYGQRTEAFF.